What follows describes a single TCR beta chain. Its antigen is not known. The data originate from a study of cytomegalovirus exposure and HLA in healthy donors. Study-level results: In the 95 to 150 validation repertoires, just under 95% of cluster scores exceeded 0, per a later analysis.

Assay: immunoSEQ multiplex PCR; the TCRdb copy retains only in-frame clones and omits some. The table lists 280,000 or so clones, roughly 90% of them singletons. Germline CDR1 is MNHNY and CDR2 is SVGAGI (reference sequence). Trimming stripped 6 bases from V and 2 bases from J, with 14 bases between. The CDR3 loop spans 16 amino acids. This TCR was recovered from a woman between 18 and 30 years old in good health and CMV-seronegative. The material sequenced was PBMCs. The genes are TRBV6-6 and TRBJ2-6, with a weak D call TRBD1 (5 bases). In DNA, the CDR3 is TGTGCCAGCAGACAAGCAGGGCAGACTGGGGCCAACGTCCTGACTTTC. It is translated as CASRQAGQTGANVLTF.